The sequence of this T cell receptor (beta chain) was determined in a study of T cell responses to AZD1222 COVID-19 vaccine. Notes on the study in general: Only a handful of AZD1222 recipients, roughly 6 in all, had baseline seropositivity. There were mostly white British donors and more females than males, and clonal diversity was possibly underestimated. Repertoires in all cases were sampled only once the peak T cell response had passed. The breadth and depth of Spike-specific TCRs increased once two AZD1222 doses had been given.

The method was immunoSEQ multiplex PCR; TCRdb's version includes in-frame clones alone and lacks a portion of them. The table records 90,000 to 120,000 clones, approximately 89% of them present only once. CDR3 length: 16 residues. Between the trimmed V and J ends, which lost 4 bases and 2 bases, there was a span of 16 bases. Germline V gene data show CDR1 as SGHDT and CDR2 as YYEEEE. A word on this clone: Its specificity is unknown.

The rearrangement links TRBV5-6 to TRBJ1-3; possible D gene TRBD1, 5 bases. The sequence was collected from an adult in good health. The sequences come from peripheral blood, collected on day 0 of AZD1222 vaccination. The CDR3 loop is CASSGATGTPGNTIYF. DNA for the CDR3: TGTGCCAGCAGCGGAGCGACCGGGACCCCTGGAAACACCATATATTTT.